This T cell receptor (beta chain) originates from a study of blood T cell repertoires in COVID-19. Study-level background: Specimens from acute and convalescent COVID-19 originated in the United States, Italy and Spain. The analysed material was cDNA or gDNA that came from T cells, B-cell-depleted T cells, or PBMCs.

The ends were cut back, 5 bases at V and 1 base at J, with 10 bases in the middle. This CDR3 region has 13 residues. CDR1 is SQVTM, CDR2 ANQGSEA, per germline. Authors' data handling: Amplification from reference gene primers served as the basis for estimated nucleated cell counts. Clones were read by immunoSEQ multiplex PCR, and TCRdb kept only the in-frame ones, dropping some. The DNA was the basis for D and trimming; V, J and clone size are from that table. The repertoire holds under 30,000 clones, about 85% seen once, with 9% to 9.5% in the top ten. Sequenced sample: peripheral blood. The receptor comes from a human donor in a cohort sampled during active COVID-19. This chain connects TRBV29-1 to TRBJ2-3, with D possibly matching TRBD2 (6 bases). The DNA of the CDR3 is TGCAGCGTTCCTAGCGCTCGCACAGATACGCAGTATTTT. Translation gives CSVPSARTDTQYF.